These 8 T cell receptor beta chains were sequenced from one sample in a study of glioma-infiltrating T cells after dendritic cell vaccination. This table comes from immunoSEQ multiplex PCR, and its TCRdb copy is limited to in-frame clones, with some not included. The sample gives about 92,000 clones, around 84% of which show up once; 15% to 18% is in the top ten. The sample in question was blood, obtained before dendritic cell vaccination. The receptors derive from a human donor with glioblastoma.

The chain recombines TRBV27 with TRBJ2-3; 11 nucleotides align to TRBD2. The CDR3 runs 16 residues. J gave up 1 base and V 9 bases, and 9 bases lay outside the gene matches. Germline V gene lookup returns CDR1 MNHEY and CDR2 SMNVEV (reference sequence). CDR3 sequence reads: CASCLLAGGRTDTQYF. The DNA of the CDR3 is TGTGCCAGTTGCCTTCTAGCGGGGGGTCGCACAGATACGCAGTATTTT.

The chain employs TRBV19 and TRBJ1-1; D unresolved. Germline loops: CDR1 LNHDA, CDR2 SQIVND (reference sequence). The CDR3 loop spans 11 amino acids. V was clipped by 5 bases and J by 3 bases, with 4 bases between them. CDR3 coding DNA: TGTGCCAGTAGTGCGTACACTGAAGCTTTCTTT. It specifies CASSAYTEAFF.

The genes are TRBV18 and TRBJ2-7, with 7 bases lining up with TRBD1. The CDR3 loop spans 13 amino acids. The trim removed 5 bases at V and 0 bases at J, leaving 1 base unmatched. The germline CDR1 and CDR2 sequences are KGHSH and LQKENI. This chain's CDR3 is CASSDRVSYEQYF. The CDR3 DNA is TGTGCCAGCTCAGACAGGGTCTCCTACGAGCAGTACTTC. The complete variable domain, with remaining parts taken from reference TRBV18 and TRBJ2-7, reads NAGVMQNPRHLVRRRGQEARLRCSPMKGHSHVYWYRQLPEEGLKFMVYLQKENIIDESGMPKERFSAEFPKEGPSILRIQQVVRGDSAAYFCASSDRVSYEQYFGPGTRLTVT.

The CDR3, as DNA: TGTGCCAGCAGCCGAGGGGGCAACTATGGCTACACCTTC. Protein: CASSRGGNYGYTF. This sequence joins TRBV7-3 and TRBJ1-2, with 7 bases aligning to TRBD1. With 5 bases clipped from V and 2 bases from J, the junction kept 2 bases outside the gene matches. The CDR3 is 13 amino acids. Germline V gives CDR1 SGHTA, CDR2 FQGTGA.

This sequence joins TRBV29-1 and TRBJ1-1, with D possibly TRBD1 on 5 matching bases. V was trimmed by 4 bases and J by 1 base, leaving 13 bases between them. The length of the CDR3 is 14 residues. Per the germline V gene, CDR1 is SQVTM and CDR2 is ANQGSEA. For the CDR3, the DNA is TGCAGCGTTGCCGGCAGGGCCTGGAACACTGAAGCTTTCTTT. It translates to CSVAGRAWNTEAFF. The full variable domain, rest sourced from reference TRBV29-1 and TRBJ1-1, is SAVISQKPSRDICQRGTSLTIQCQVDSQVTMMFWYRQQPGQSLTLIATANQGSEATYESGFVIDKFPISRPNLTFSTLTVSNMSPEDSSIYLCSVAGRAWNTEAFFGQGTRLTVV.

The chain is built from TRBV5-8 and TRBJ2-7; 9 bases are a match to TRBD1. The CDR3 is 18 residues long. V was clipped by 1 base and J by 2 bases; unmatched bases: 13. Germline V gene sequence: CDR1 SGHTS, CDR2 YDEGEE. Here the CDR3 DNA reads TGTGCCAGCAGCTTGTGGGGGACAGGGCAGGGCAAAGCCTACGAGCAGTACTTC. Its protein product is CASSLWGTGQGKAYEQYF.

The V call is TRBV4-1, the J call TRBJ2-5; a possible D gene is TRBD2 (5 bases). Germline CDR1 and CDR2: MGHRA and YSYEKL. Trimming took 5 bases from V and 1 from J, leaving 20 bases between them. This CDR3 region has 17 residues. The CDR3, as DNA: TGCGCCAGCAGCAAAGGAGTGGTCAGCGGAACCCAAGAGACCCAGTACTTC. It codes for CASSKGVVSGTQETQYF.

CDR3 loop: CASSLLWGTAHQETQYF. CDR3 nucleotides: TGTGCCAGCAGCTTGCTGTGGGGGACAGCCCACCAAGAGACCCAGTACTTC. The V call is TRBV5-8, the J call TRBJ2-5; 7 bases line up with TRBD1. The CDR3 totals 17 residues. J was trimmed by 0 bases and V by 1 base; bases with no gene match: 9. CDR1 and CDR2 (germline): SGHTS, YDEGEE.